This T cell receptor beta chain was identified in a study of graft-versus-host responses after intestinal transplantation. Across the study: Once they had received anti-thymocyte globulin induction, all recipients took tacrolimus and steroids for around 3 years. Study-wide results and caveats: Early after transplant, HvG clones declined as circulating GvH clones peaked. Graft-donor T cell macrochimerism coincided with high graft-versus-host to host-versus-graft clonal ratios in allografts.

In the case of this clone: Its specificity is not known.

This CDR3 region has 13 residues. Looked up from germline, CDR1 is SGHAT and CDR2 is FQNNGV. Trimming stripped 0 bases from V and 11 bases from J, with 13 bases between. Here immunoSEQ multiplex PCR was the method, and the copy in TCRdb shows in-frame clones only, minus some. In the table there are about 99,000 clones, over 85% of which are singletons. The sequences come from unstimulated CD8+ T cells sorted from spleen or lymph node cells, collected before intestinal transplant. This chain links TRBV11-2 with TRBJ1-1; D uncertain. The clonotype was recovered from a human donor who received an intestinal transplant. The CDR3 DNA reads TGTGCCAGCAGCTTAGATAAAGGAGTCTTGGCTTTCTTT. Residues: CASSLDKGVLAFF.